This T cell receptor (beta chain) is from a study of blood T cells in healthy people across ages. Study observations and caveats: Both higher diversity and more naive CD4+ cells marked long-lived donors when set against aged donors.

A second PCR, run for about 6 to 11 cycles, used a sample-barcoded 5' primer plus a J-beta primer mix. TCRdb re-called the 5' RACE reads through MiXCR, storing one row per CDR3 protein. The sample contains around 820,000 distinct CDR3 sequences, roughly 25% of which appear only once. Of note for this clonotype: What it recognizes is unknown.

A minimum of 5.5 micrograms of total RNA was extracted per sample. The CDR3 covers 11 residues. V lost 8 bases to trimming and J lost 4 bases, with 7 bases between them. The same data also contributed to another study, on T cells of mothers and their children. According to that study: Over 8 million reads per mother and about 3 million per child were obtained.

V and J are TRBV12-3 or TRBV12-4 and TRBJ2-3; no reliable D call. The sample consisted of blood. The TCR originated in a boy younger than 18 in good health. Written as DNA, the CDR3 is TGTGCCAGCGGCCCGCCAGATACGCAGTATTTT. This gives the protein CASGPPDTQYF.